Listed below are T cell receptor beta chains from one sample, sequenced in a study of CD8+ T cells in alopecia areata. TCRdb keeps only in-frame clones here, not all; method: immunoSEQ multiplex PCR. Of fewer than 250,000 clones in the sample, over 60% are singletons; the top ten hold about 4%. The sample in question was CD4+ T cells sorted from blood, obtained at week 4, from a patient treated with tofacitinib. All receptors come from a human donor with alopecia areata. CDR3s include the opening cysteine and the closing phenylalanine or tryptophan.

v_gene	j_gene	CDR3aa
TRBV29-1	TRBJ1-2	CSVMSGAPGYGYTF
TRBV11-2	TRBJ1-6	CASSRRSDNSPLHF
TRBV5-1	TRBJ2-7	CASSLTGGPPYEQYF
TRBV2	TRBJ2-2	CASRPQSTGELFF
TRBV19	TRBJ1-6	CASSGTARSSYNSPLHF
TRBV18	TRBJ1-1	CASSLELNTEAFF
TRBV9	TRBJ1-4	CASSVAGSRGEKLFF
TRBV2	TRBJ2-7	CASRLTGAIYEQYF
TRBV9	TRBJ2-2	CASSGRRWTNTGELFF
TRBV2	TRBJ2-5	CASTQGLAGRETQYF
TRBV5-6	TRBJ2-1	CASSLKTGGPDEQFF
TRBV7-3	TRBJ1-2	CASSFGSADGYTF
TRBV18	TRBJ1-4	CASSPGTANEKLFF
TRBV23-1	TRBJ2-7	CASSLGEAQGHDYEQYF
TRBV6-5	TRBJ1-2	CASSYFPGQGSFTF
TRBV5-1	TRBJ2-6	CASSLVGGSYSGANVLTF
TRBV30	TRBJ1-1	CAWSRRQGNTEAFF
TRBV5-6	TRBJ2-1	CASSPWIAGSYNEQFF
TRBV30	TRBJ2-4	CAWRVWVAGESNIQYF
TRBV7-2	TRBJ2-3	CASSLRRGGAGDTQYF
TRBV5-1	TRBJ2-3	CASSLQGGTDTQYF
TRBV11-2	TRBJ2-7	CASSLDGGYEQYF
TRBV5-6	TRBJ2-1	CASSLPPTGGAYNEQFF
TRBV4-2	TRBJ2-1	CASSQSTGESYNEQFF
TRBV12-5	TRBJ2-1	CASGLGNEQFF
TRBV5-1	TRBJ2-2	CASSLSGGNTGELFF
TRBV7-2	TRBJ1-5	CASSPGTGSGNQPQHF
TRBV5-6	TRBJ2-4	CASSLDQNIQYF
TRBV11-3	TRBJ2-1	CASTPTGGGALSEQFF
TRBV7-2	TRBJ1-2	CASSLEGLGYTF
TRBV15	TRBJ1-1	CATSRAGQGNTEAFF
TRBV29-1	TRBJ1-2	CSVEDVGRIGYGYTF
TRBV29-1	TRBJ2-3	CSSTPLAADTQYF
TRBV9	TRBJ1-6	CASSVAHGGRNSPLHF
TRBV29-1	TRBJ2-7	CSVERGPYEQYF
TRBV11-3	TRBJ2-3	CASSFTFTDTQYF
TRBV5-6	TRBJ1-2	CASSFLTGRADGYTF
TRBV29-1	TRBJ1-2	CSVGDRYYTF
TRBV30	TRBJ1-1	CAWSTPVAGLNTEAFF
TRBV6-6	TRBJ2-1	CASGTRGGPSYNEQFF
TRBV7-9	TRBJ2-7	CASSLGTVSYEQYF
TRBV18	TRBJ1-2	CASSPQGRDYGYTF
TRBV7-9	TRBJ2-7	CASSLQSAYEQYF
TRBV29-1	TRBJ2-6	CSAVYSGANVLTF
TRBV30	TRBJ1-6	CAWSQSWTGPENSPLHF
TRBV19	TRBJ2-1	CASRIGTSDYNEQFF
TRBV11-3	TRBJ2-3	CASSPPGLARQHVHTQYF
TRBV11-2	TRBJ2-7	CASSSPDGYEQYF
TRBV27	TRBJ2-5	CASRVGQGPWETQYF
TRBV5-1	TRBJ1-2	CASSDGPSIYGYTF
TRBV4-1	TRBJ1-4	CASSQDGQKLFF
TRBV27	TRBJ2-1	CASSSQGTSVRQQFF
TRBV23-1	TRBJ2-2	CASDGGGSTGELFF
TRBV9	TRBJ1-2	CASSEQGRGYTF
TRBV29-1	TRBJ1-2	CSVGTGGSYGYTF
TRBV29-1	TRBJ2-6	CSADTSGANVLTF
TRBV2	TRBJ2-1	CASSEWRFSYNEQFF
TRBV19	TRBJ2-4	CASSTLNTKNIQYF
TRBV6-5	TRBJ1-2	CASNDGGGYTF